This T cell receptor beta chain emerged from a study of siplizumab effects on memory and regulatory T cells. Trimming took off 3 bases at V and 2 bases at J, with 8 bases between the two ends. The germline V gene has CDR1 SQVTM and CDR2 ANQGSEA. This CDR3 has 12 amino acids. Measured with immunoSEQ multiplex PCR; TCRdb has only the in-frame clones, and not every one. The sample gives tens of thousands of clones, roughly 87% of which show up once; over 1.5% is in the top ten. The V and J genes are TRBV29-1 and TRBJ2-7, with unresolved D. This clonotype was obtained from a human donor in good health. Sequenced sample: Tregs sorted from blood. CDR3 in DNA: TGCAGCGTTGAGGGTGGGCCCTACGAGCAGTACTTC. Translation: CSVEGGPYEQYF.